The 11 T cell receptor beta chains below all came from one sample that was sequenced in a study of beta chain features in type 1 diabetes. These receptors lack a known antigen. Since all of the isolated RNA was reverse transcribed, expressed TCRB transcripts were what got sequenced. The data were produced by immunoSEQ multiplex PCR, yet TCRdb's version contains in-frame clones alone and is incomplete. The sample carries 630,000 or so clones, around an eighth recorded once. Findings of the study overall: All four CD4+ subsets of Type 1 diabetes patients contained TCRB CDR3s that were moderately but significantly shorter.

Source material: naive CD4+ T cells from blood. The receptors were gathered from a man aged 18 to 35 with type 1 diabetes.

Only a few counts were recorded for this clone. The chain employs TRBV4-2 and TRBJ1-5, with no clear D. V lost 0 bases to trimming and J lost 2 bases, with 8 bases between them. This CDR3 contains 15 residues. Germline V CDR1 and CDR2: LGHNA, YNFKEQ. The CDR3 region is CASSQDRAGNQPQHF. The CDR3 DNA reads as TGTGCCAGCAGCCAAGATAGGGCAGGCAATCAGCCCCAGCATTTT.

This clone occurred a few times. The chain joins TRBV11-2 to TRBJ2-1; 8 bases map to TRBD2. There are 15 residues in the CDR3. Per the germline V gene, CDR1 is SGHAT and CDR2 is FQNNGV. V was clipped by 5 bases and J by 8 bases; unmatched bases: 11. As DNA, the CDR3 is TGTGCCAGCAGCCCAGAGCTCGCGGGAGGCCATGAGCAGTTCTTC. Its translation is CASSPELAGGHEQFF.

This clone was counted a few times. The chain joins TRBV7-3 to TRBJ2-1, with no clear D. The V gene's germline CDR1 is SGHTA and CDR2 FQGTGA. V shed 1 base and J shed 1 base, with 5 bases lying between them. The CDR3 length is 14 residues. The CDR3 DNA follows: TGTGCCAGCAGCTTAAATCCGTCCTACAATGAGCAGTTCTTC. As protein: CASSLNPSYNEQFF.

There are a few counts of this clone. Sequence at one end of the junction differs from germline and may be a read error. The gene calls are TRBV7-7 and TRBJ2-5; 7 bases map to TRBD2. CDR3 length: 14 amino acids. Per the germline V gene, CDR1 is SSHAT and CDR2 is FNYEAQ (reference sequence). The CDR3: CASSLVAAGETQYF. The CDR3 region has the DNA TGTGCTAGCAGCTTAGTCGCAGCGGGGGAGACCCAGTACTTC.

The table lists this clone with a few counts. V gene TRBV5-1 combines with J gene TRBJ2-1; the D gene is possibly TRBD2 (7 bases). This CDR3 spans 13 amino acids. Deletions cut 5 bases from V and 6 bases from J, with 12 bases between. Germline CDR1 is SGHRS and CDR2 is YFSETQ. This CDR3 reads CASSRGARNEQFF. As DNA, the CDR3 is TGCGCCAGCAGTCGGGGGGCGCGCAATGAGCAGTTCTTC.

The V gene is TRBV19, the J gene TRBJ2-3, with 7 nucleotides matching TRBD2. The CDR3 spans 14 residues. The ends lost 4 bases at V and 2 bases at J; junction bases unmatched: 3. Germline V CDR1 and CDR2: LNHDA, SQIVND (reference sequence). CDR3 sequence (DNA): TGTGCCAGTAGTACCAGCGGGGACACAGATACGCAGTATTTT. It specifies CASSTSGDTDTQYF. Variable domain in full (rest from reference TRBV19 and TRBJ2-3): DGGITQSPKYLFRKEGQNVTLSCEQNLNHDAMYWYRQDPGQGLRLIYYSQIVNDFQKGDIAEGYSVSREKKESFPLTVTSAQKNPTAFYLCASSTSGDTDTQYFGPGTRLTVL.

The rearrangement links TRBV7-6 to TRBJ2-3, with 7 bases identical to TRBD2. V shed 8 bases and J 6 bases; nucleotides not matched to a gene: 8. CDR3 length equals 13 residues. Germline V gene data show CDR1 as SGHVS and CDR2 as FNYEAQ. CDR3 nucleotide sequence: TGTGCCAGCCGGTATGGCGGGGGTGATACGCAGTATTTT. Amino acids: CASRYGGGDTQYF.

The table lists this clone with a few counts. The chain combines TRBV4-2 with TRBJ2-5; D may correspond to TRBD1 or TRBD2 (6 bases each). V was clipped by 5 bases and J by 5 bases, with 18 bases between them. Germline assignment: CDR1 LGHNA and CDR2 YNFKEQ. The CDR3 contains 15 residues. The CDR3 spells CASSSFQGRRETQYF. The DNA of the CDR3 is TGTGCCAGCAGCTCCTTCCAGGGGAGGAGGGAGACCCAGTACTTC.

The chain couples TRBV7-2 to TRBJ2-3; possible D gene TRBD1, 6 bases. CDR3 length equals 16 residues. In germline, CDR1 is SGHTA, CDR2 FQGNSA. V was shortened by 7 bases and J by 1 base, with 18 bases between the two germline ends. Here the CDR3 reads CASNLMRGSGTDTQYF. For the CDR3, the DNA is TGTGCCAGCAACCTCATGAGGGGGAGCGGCACAGATACGCAGTATTTT.

This clone came up a few times. The V call is TRBV7-9, the J call TRBJ1-3; the D is unclear. The CDR3 has 15 amino acids. Per germline, CDR1 SEHNR and CDR2 FQNEAQ (reference sequence). V lost 5 bases and J lost 2, with 13 bases in between. The CDR3 region has the DNA TGTGCCAGCAGCCCCCAACCTGTTCCTGGAAACACCATATATTTT. It is translated as CASSPQPVPGNTIYF.

This clone has more than one count but fewer than ten. At one end, the junction sequence differs from germline, possibly due to a read error. The chain links TRBV25-1 to TRBJ2-2; possible D gene TRBD1, 6 bases. Germline loops: CDR1 MGHDK, CDR2 SYGVNS. This CDR3 is built from 13 residues. The CDR3 DNA is TGTGCCAGCGGTGATGAGGGGGCCGGGGAGCTGTTTTTT. Translated: CASGDEGAGELFF.